These T cell receptor beta chains were read from a single sample in a study of Ad26.COV2.S vaccination and SARS-CoV-2 variants. Clones were sequenced by immunoSEQ multiplex PCR, and TCRdb holds only the in-frame ones, with some missing. Of a few hundred thousand clones listed, about 90% are singletons. The source was peripheral blood, collected in a trial of Ad26.COV2.S vaccine versus placebo. These receptors all come from a person aged 18 to 59 who received the Ad26.COV2.S COVID-19 vaccine or a placebo. Each CDR3 is given with its conserved first and last residue. The order of the fields is J gene, V gene, D gene, clone size, CDR3 protein, CDR3 DNA. The D gene is left open where the match is weak. Only some rows state a clone size, as once, few, many or a class for expanded clones.

TRBJ1-6,TRBV5-6,-,once,CASSLASYNSPLHF,TGTGCCAGCAGCTTGGCCAGCTATAATTCACCCCTCCACTTT
TRBJ1-1,TRBV19,-,-,CASSLTGLGTEAFF,TGTGCCAGTAGTTTAACAGGGTTGGGCACTGAAGCTTTCTTT
TRBJ1-4,TRBV4-1,-,few,CASSPRWVSNEKLFF,TGCGCCAGCAGCCCCAGATGGGTATCTAATGAAAAACTGTTTTTT
TRBJ1-2,TRBV29-1,TRBD1,-,CSSFLPGDSRGYTF,TGCAGCAGTTTTCTACCAGGGGACAGTAGGGGCTACACCTTC
TRBJ2-7,TRBV9,TRBD1,-,CASSWTGSSPEQYF,TGTGCCAGTTCTTGGACAGGGTCCTCACCTGAGCAGTACTTC
TRBJ2-1,TRBV11-2,-,-,CASSFGDLTYNEQFF,TGTGCCAGCAGCTTCGGGGACTTGACCTACAATGAGCAGTTCTTC
TRBJ1-2,TRBV9,-,-,CASSVVEGVGYTF,TGTGCCAGCAGCGTAGTCGAAGGGGTTGGCTACACCTTC
TRBJ2-1,TRBV5-4,-,-,CASSSLALSLNEQFF,TGTGCCAGCAGTTCGCTAGCTCTGTCTTTAAATGAGCAGTTCTTC
TRBJ1-6,TRBV6-5,-,-,CASCPSLGSPLHF,TGTGCCAGCTGCCCCTCTCTTGGATCACCCCTCCACTTT
TRBJ1-1,TRBV11-3,-,-,CASSPDWNTEAFF,TGTGCCAGCAGCCCTGACTGGAACACTGAAGCTTTCTTT
TRBJ1-1,TRBV7-3,-,once,CASSLGPANTEAFF,TGTGCCAGCAGCCTAGGGCCAGCGAACACTGAAGCTTTCTTT
TRBJ2-5,TRBV4-3,-,-,CASRRSRAEETQYF,TGCGCCAGTAGAAGGTCGCGGGCGGAAGAGACCCAGTACTTC
TRBJ2-3,TRBV6-5,TRBD2,once,CASSYSSGGTDTQYF,TGTGCCAGCAGTTACAGTAGCGGGGGAACAGATACGCAGTATTTT
TRBJ2-2,TRBV21-1,-,-,CASSKHSWVGEGNTGELFF,-
TRBJ1-1,TRBV6-2/TRBV6-3,-,-,CASSYWRGDRAFF,TGTGCCAGCAGTTACTGGCGTGGGGATCGAGCTTTCTTT
TRBJ2-3,TRBV6-5,-,-,CASRETDTQYF,TGTGCCAGCAGGGAGACAGATACGCAGTATTTT
TRBJ2-5,TRBV7-9,TRBD1,once,CASSYLDRGVETQYF,TGTGCCAGCAGCTATCTGGACAGGGGGGTTGAGACCCAGTACTTC
TRBJ1-2,TRBV6-2/TRBV6-3,TRBD1,-,CASSWDSPYYGYTF,TGTGCCAGCAGTTGGGACAGTCCTTACTATGGCTACACCTTC
TRBJ1-5,TRBV19,-,-,CASSWQGGDQPQHF,TGTGCCAGTAGTTGGCAGGGAGGCGATCAGCCCCAGCATTTT
TRBJ1-1,TRBV27,-,-,CASSFNHMNTEAFF,TGTGCCAGCAGTTTTAACCACATGAACACTGAAGCTTTCTTT
TRBJ1-2,TRBV7-9,TRBD1,-,CASSLGQVYGYTF,TGTGCCAGCAGCCTCGGACAGGTCTATGGCTACACCTTC
TRBJ2-3,TRBV27,-,-,CASSYRPTDTQYF,TGTGCCAGCAGTTACAGACCCACAGATACGCAGTATTTT
TRBJ1-1,TRBV4-1,-,-,CASSQDMGGTFDLNTEAFF,TGCGCCAGCAGCCAAGATATGGGAGGGACCTTTGACTTGAACACTGAAGCTTTCTTT
TRBJ2-7,TRBV19,TRBD1,once,CASPDRVSSYEQYF,TGTGCCAGCCCGGACAGGGTGAGCTCCTACGAGCAGTACTTC
TRBJ2-3,TRBV19,TRBD2,-,CASSTSTRLAGTADTQYF,TGTGCCAGTAGTACGTCTACACGACTAGCGGGAACAGCAGATACGCAGTATTTT
TRBJ2-1,TRBV3-1/TRBV3-2,-,-,CASSLTDRYNEQFF,TGTGCCAGCAGTCTTACCGACAGGTACAATGAGCAGTTCTTC
TRBJ1-2,TRBV27,-,-,CATLPQRFANYGYTF,TGTGCCACCTTGCCTCAAAGGTTCGCTAACTATGGCTACACCTTC
TRBJ1-5,TRBV6-1,-,-,CASSELSNQPQHF,TGTGCCAGCAGTGAACTGAGCAATCAGCCCCAGCATTTT
TRBJ2-1,TRBV12-3/TRBV12-4,-,-,CASRPRTGYEQFF,TGTGCCAGCAGACCTAGGACTGGCTATGAGCAGTTCTTC
TRBJ2-3,TRBV6-2/TRBV6-3,TRBD2,-,CASTPSGTSGGDTQYF,TGTGCCAGCACCCCGAGCGGGACTAGCGGGGGGGATACGCAGTATTTT
TRBJ2-2,TRBV6-2/TRBV6-3,-,-,CASSRVASHTGELFF,TGTGCCAGCAGCCGTGTGGCTAGTCATACCGGGGAGCTGTTTTTT
TRBJ1-5,TRBV7-2,-,few,CASSFKPGTNQPQHF,TGTGCCAGCAGCTTTAAGCCCGGGACAAATCAGCCCCAGCATTTT
TRBJ2-5,TRBV13,TRBD2,-,CASSPGGHLGETQYF,TGTGCCAGCAGCCCGGGGGGGCATCTGGGGGAGACCCAGTACTTC
TRBJ1-1,TRBV5-4,-,-,CASSLETGRNTEAFF,TGTGCCAGCAGCTTGGAGACCGGACGGAACACTGAAGCTTTCTTT
TRBJ2-3,TRBV5-6,-,-,CASSLLTDTQYF,TGTGCCAGCAGCCTGCTTACAGATACGCAGTATTTT
TRBJ2-3,TRBV30,-,-,CAWSVAEGDTQYF,TGTGCCTGGAGTGTAGCGGAAGGAGATACGCAGTATTTT
TRBJ2-1,TRBV27,-,-,CASGLDSSSYNEQFF,TGTGCCAGCGGACTTGACTCGAGCTCCTACAATGAGCAGTTCTTC
TRBJ2-3,TRBV7-7,-,-,CASSLTAEHFRFPDTQYF,TGTGCCAGCAGCTTAACGGCCGAGCATTTCCGATTCCCCGATACGCAGTATTTT
TRBJ1-1,TRBV18,-,-,CASSTLENTEAFF,TGTGCCAGCTCAACGCTGGAGAACACTGAAGCTTTCTTT
TRBJ1-1,TRBV5-4,TRBD1,-,CASSRDRVSEAFF,TGTGCCAGCAGCCGGGACAGGGTTTCTGAAGCTTTCTTT
TRBJ1-2,TRBV6-5,-,once,CASRTGLYGYTF,TGTGCCAGCAGAACAGGCCTTTATGGCTACACCTTC
TRBJ1-1,TRBV2,-,-,CASRGTGNTEAFF,TGTGCCAGCAGAGGTACAGGTAACACTGAAGCTTTCTTT
TRBJ1-4,TRBV30,TRBD1,-,CAWSDAPGTGNEKLFF,TGTGCCTGGAGTGACGCCCCTGGGACAGGGAATGAAAAACTGTTTTTT
TRBJ2-7,TRBV27,TRBD1,once,CASGEQGFHEQYF,TGTGCCAGCGGGGAACAGGGGTTCCACGAGCAGTACTTC
TRBJ1-2,TRBV7-9,-,once,CASSLASVGEEGYGYTF,TGTGCCAGCAGCTTAGCAAGTGTGGGGGAGGAAGGCTATGGCTACACCTTC
TRBJ2-2,TRBV10-2,-,-,CASSVVAVNTGELFF,TGCGCCAGCAGTGTTGTAGCGGTGAACACCGGGGAGCTGTTTTTT
TRBJ2-3,TRBV12-5,TRBD2,-,CASGYSGGGDTQYF,TGTGCTAGTGGTTACTCGGGAGGGGGAGATACGCAGTATTTT
TRBJ1-1,TRBV6-2/TRBV6-3,-,-,CASSYSGIEAFF,TGTGCCAGCAGTTACTCGGGGATAGAAGCTTTCTTT
TRBJ2-1,TRBV4-1,TRBD2,-,CASSQDQGTSGHYNEQFF,TGCGCCAGCAGCCAAGATCAAGGGACTAGCGGGCACTACAATGAGCAGTTCTTC
TRBJ1-1,TRBV7-4,TRBD1,-,CASSPQDRVGHTEAFF,TGTGCCAGCAGCCCCCAGGACAGGGTAGGGCACACTGAAGCTTTCTTT
TRBJ2-1,TRBV6-2/TRBV6-3,TRBD2,once,CASSYPRLAGDGGDEQFF,TGTGCCAGCAGTTACCCGAGACTAGCGGGAGACGGGGGGGATGAGCAGTTCTTC
TRBJ2-5,TRBV4-3,-,-,CASSQEVAAYETQYF,TGCGCCAGCAGCCAAGAGGTCGCGGCCTACGAGACCCAGTACTTC
TRBJ1-2,TRBV7-2,-,-,CASSLKPFGYTF,TGTGCCAGCAGCTTAAAGCCCTTTGGCTACACCTTC
TRBJ2-7,TRBV15,-,-,CATSRDVGTNYEQYF,TGTGCCACCAGCAGAGATGTTGGGACGAACTACGAGCAGTACTTC